This T cell receptor beta chain was profiled in a study of T cell repertoires in cytomegalovirus infection. Study-level information: The study used recently identified HLA-C-restricted and well-studied HLA-B-restricted CMV epitopes. Based on public TCR beta signatures, there were indications of CMV infection and of a matching HLA type.

General observations from the study: Based on cumulative public TCR beta family frequency, carriers of CMV plus the relevant HLA were identified. Clonotype analysis showed dominance of the ex vivo response by HLA-C-restricted CMV-specific TCR beta clonotypes.

This clonotype was seen a few times. The antigen is not known. Trimming cost V 1 base and J 6 bases, with 7 bases left between them. Germline CDR1 and CDR2: SGHKS and YYEKEE (reference sequence). The CDR3 contains 13 residues. TCRdb re-analysed the reads in MiXCR, keeping a single row per CDR3 protein. The table includes roughly 800,000 distinct CDR3 sequences, 29% detected once. The chain couples TRBV5-5 to TRBJ2-2; D unclear. This specimen was cultured CD8+ T cells from PBMCs, taken from culture after CMV antigen stimulation. The sequence was obtained from a human donor in good health (CMV status not recorded). Some clones in this sample may be carry-over from other donors' samples. The CDR3 protein is CASSLFLPGELFF. In DNA, the CDR3 is TGTGCCAGCAGCTTGTTTCTTCCCGGGGAGCTGTTTTTT.